Described below is a single T cell receptor (beta chain) sequence and its context. No antigen is known for it. This entry comes from a study of cytomegalovirus exposure and HLA in healthy donors. Study-level points and caveats: Cytomegalovirus association was listed for around 170 TCR beta chains.

Repertoires were generated with immunoSEQ multiplex PCR, while TCRdb's copy carries only in-frame clones and drops some. Of 120,000 or so clones detected, around 86% appear once; the ten largest clones hold 2%. V dropped 3 bases and J dropped 1 base, with 8 bases sitting between them. The CDR3 covers 14 residues. The germline CDR1 and CDR2 sequences are KGHSH and LQKENI. The rearrangement uses TRBV18 and TRBJ2-3, with unresolved D. The sequenced material came from PBMCs. The receptor was isolated from a woman between 18 and 29 years old in good health and CMV-seronegative. CDR3 in DNA: TGTGCCAGCTCACCGATAGCAGGCACAGATACGCAGTATTTT. The encoded protein is CASSPIAGTDTQYF.